The present T cell receptor (beta chain) was sequenced within a study of cytomegalovirus exposure and HLA in healthy donors. Study overall: The early release's HLA-typed donors yielded approximately 82 million unique TCRs. Study-wide points: About 87% or about 30% of the time was how often most TCR beta V segments were productive, according to an earlier analysis. Common viral pathogens seemed to be connected with several of the most significant clusters, according to a later analysis. In vitro confirmation showed three CMV-associated chains to be CMV antigen specific.

Researchers ran the PCR with 60 Vbeta and 13 Jbeta primers. Sequencing was performed with immunoSEQ multiplex PCR; in TCRdb, only in-frame clones are kept and a portion is missing. The repertoire holds around 140,000 clones, with roughly 73% as singletons. On this clone: What it binds is not known.

The V end lost 9 bases, the J end lost 0 bases, and 12 bases lay between the germline ends. This CDR3 is 13 amino acids long. Germline CDR1 and CDR2: MNHEY and SVGAGI. The J gene is TRBJ2-7, the V gene TRBV6-5, with D maybe TRBD2 (6 bases). The source of this sequence is a male donor in good health and CMV-seronegative. The source material was PBMCs. The CDR3 nucleotides read TGTGCCAGTGGGCGGGGATACTCCTACGAGCAGTACTTC. It is translated as CASGRGYSYEQYF.